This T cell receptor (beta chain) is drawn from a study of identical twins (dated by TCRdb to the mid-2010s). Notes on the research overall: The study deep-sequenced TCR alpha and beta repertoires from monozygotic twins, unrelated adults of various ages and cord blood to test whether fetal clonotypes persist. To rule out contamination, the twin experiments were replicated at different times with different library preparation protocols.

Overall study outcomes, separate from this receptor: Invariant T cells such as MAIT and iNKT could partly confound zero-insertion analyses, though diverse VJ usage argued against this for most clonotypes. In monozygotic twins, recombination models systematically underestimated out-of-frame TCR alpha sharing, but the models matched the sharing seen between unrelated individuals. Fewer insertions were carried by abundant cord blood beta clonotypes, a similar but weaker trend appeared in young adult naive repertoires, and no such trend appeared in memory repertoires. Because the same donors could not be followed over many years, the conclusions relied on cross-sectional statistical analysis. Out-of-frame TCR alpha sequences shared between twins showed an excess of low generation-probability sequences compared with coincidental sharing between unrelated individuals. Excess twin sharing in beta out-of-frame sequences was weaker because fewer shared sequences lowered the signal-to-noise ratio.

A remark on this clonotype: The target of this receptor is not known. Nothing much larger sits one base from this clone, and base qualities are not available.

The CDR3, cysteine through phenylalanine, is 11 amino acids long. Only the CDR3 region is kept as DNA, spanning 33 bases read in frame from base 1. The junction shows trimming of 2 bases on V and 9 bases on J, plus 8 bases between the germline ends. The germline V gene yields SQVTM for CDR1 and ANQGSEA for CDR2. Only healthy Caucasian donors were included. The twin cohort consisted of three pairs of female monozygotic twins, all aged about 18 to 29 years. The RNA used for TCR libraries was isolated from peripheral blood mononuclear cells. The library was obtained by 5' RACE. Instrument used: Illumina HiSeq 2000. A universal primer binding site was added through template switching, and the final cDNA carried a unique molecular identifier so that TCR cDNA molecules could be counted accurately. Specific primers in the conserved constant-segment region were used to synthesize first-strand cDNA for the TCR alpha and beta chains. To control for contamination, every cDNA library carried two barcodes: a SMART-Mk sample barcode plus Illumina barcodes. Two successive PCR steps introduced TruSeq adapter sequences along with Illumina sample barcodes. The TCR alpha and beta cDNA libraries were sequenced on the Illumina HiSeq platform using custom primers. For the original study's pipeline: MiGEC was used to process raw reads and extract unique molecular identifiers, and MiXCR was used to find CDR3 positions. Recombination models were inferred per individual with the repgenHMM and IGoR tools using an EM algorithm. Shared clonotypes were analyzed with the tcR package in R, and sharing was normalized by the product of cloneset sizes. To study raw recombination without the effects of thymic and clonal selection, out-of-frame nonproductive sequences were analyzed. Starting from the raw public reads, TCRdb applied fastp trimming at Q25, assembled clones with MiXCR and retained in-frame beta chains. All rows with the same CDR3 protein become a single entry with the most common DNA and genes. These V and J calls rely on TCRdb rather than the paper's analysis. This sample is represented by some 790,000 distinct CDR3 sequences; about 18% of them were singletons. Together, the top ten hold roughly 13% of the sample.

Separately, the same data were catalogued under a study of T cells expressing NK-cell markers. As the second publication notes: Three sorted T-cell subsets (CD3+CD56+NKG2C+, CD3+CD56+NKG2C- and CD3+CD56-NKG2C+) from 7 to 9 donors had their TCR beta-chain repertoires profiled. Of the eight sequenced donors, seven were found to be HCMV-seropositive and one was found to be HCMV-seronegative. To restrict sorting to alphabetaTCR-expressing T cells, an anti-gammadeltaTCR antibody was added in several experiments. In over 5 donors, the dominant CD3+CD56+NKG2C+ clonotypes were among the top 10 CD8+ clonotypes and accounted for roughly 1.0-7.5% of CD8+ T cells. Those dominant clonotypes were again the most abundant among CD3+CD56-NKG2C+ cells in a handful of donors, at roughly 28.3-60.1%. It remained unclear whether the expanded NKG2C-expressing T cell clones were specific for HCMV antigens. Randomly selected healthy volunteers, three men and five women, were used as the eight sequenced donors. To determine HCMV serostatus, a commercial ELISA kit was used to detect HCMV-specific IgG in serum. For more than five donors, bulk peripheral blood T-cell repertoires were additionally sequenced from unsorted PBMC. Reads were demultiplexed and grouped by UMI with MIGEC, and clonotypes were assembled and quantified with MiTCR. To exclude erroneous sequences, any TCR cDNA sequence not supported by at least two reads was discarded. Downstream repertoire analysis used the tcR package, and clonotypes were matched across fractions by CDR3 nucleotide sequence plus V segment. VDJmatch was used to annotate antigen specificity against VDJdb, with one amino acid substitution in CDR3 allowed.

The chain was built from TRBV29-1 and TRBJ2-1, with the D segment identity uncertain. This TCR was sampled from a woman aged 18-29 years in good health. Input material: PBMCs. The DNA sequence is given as TGCAGCGTTGAAAGGTACGCTGAGCAGTTCTTC. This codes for CSVERYAEQFF.